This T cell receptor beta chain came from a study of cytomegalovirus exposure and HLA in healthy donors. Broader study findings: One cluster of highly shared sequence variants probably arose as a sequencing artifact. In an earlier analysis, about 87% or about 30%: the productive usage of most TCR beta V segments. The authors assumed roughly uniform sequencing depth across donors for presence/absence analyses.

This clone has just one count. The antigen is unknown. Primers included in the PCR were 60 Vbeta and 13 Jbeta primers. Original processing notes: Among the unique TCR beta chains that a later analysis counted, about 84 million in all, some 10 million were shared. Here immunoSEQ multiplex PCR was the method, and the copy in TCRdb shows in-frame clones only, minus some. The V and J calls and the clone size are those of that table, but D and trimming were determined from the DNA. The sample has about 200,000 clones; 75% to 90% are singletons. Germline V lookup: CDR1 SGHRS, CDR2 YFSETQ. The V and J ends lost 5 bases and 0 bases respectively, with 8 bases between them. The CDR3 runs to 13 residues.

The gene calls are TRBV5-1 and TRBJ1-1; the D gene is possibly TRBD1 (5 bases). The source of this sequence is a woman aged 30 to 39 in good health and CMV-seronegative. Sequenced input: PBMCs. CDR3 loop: CASSGALNTEAFF. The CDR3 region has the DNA TGCGCCAGCAGTGGGGCCTTGAACACTGAAGCTTTCTTT.